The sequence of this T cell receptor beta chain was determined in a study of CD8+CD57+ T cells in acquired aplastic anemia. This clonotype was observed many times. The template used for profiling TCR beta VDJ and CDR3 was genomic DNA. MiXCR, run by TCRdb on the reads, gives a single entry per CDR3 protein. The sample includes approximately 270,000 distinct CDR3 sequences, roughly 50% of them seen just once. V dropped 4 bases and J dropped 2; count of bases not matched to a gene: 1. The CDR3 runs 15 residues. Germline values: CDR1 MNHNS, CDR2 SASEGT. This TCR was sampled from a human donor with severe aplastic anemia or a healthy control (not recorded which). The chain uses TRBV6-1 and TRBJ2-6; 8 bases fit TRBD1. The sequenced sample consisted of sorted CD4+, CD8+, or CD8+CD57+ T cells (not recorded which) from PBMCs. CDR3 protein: CASSVQGAGANVLTF. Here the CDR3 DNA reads TGTGCCAGCAGTGTACAGGGGGCTGGGGCCAACGTCCTGACTTTC.